Sequencing of this TCR beta chain was carried out in a study of blood T cells in healthy people across ages. Overall study context: Capturing about one barcoded beta molecule per two T cells was achieved by template switching.

After removal of 6 bases from V and 1 base from J, the junction contained 5 bases not matched to a gene. Germline loops: CDR1 LGHDT, CDR2 YNNKEL (reference sequence). The CDR3 is 15 residues long. Alongside a J-beta primer mix, a sample-barcoded 5' primer served in a second PCR lasting about 6 to 12 cycles. TCRdb ran MiXCR on the 5' RACE reads and lists one entry per CDR3 protein. The sample includes about 640,000 distinct CDR3 sequences, about 54% of them seen just once. The receptor comes from a man aged 60 to 75 in good health. Sequencing used blood. The rearrangement links TRBV3-1 to TRBJ2-1; TRBD1 matches at 8 bases. CDR3 in amino acids: CASRGTGGSYNEQFF. The CDR3 DNA follows: TGTGCCAGCAGGGGAACAGGGGGGTCCTACAATGAGCAGTTCTTC.